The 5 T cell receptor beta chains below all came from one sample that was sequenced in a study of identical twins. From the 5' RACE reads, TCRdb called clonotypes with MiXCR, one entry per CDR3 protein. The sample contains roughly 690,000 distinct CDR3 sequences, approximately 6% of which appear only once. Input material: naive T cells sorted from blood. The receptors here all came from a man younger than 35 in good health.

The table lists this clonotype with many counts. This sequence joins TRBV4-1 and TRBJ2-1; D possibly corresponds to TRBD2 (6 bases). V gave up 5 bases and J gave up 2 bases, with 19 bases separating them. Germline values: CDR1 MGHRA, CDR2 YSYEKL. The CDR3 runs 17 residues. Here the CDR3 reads CASSSSGYPGAYNEQFF. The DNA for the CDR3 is TGCGCCAGCAGCTCAAGCGGGTACCCGGGTGCCTACAATGAGCAGTTCTTC.

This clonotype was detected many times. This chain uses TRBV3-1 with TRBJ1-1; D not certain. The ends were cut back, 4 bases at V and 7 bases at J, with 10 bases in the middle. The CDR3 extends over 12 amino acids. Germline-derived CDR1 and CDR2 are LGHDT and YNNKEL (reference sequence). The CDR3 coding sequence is TGTGCCAGCAGCCCCTTACATGGTGAAGCTTTCTTT. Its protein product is CASSPLHGEAFF. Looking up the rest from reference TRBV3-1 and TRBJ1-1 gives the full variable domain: DTAVSQTPKYLVTQMGNDKSIKCEQNLGHDTMYWYKQDSKKFLKIMFSYNNKELIINETVPNRFSPKSPDKAHLNLHINSLELGDSAVYFCASSPLHGEAFFGQGTRLTVV.

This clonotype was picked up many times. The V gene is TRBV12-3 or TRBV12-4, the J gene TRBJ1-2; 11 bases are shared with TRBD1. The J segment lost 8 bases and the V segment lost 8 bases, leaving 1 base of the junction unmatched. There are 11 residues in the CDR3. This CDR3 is CASGTGGGYTF. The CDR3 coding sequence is TGTGCCAGCGGGACAGGGGGAGGCTACACCTTC.

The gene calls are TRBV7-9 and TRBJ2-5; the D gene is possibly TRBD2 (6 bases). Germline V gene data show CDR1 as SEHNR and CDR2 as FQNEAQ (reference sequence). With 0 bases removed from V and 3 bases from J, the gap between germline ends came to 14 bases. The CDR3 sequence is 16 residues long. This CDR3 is CASSLAATRTKETQYF. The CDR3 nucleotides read TGTGCCAGCAGCTTAGCGGCCACCAGGACTAAAGAGACCCAGTACTTC.

CDR3 sequence: CASSPGLADSSEKAKNIQYF. The CDR3, as DNA: TGCGCCAGCAGTCCGGGACTAGCGGACTCCTCGGAGAAGGCCAAAAACATTCAGTACTTC. The chain employs TRBV10-1 and TRBJ2-4, with 11 bases lining up with TRBD2. Germline trimming cut 5 bases from V and 1 base from J; bases unmatched to any gene: 16. Germline CDR1 WNHNN, CDR2 SYGVQD (reference sequence). The CDR3 has 20 amino acids.